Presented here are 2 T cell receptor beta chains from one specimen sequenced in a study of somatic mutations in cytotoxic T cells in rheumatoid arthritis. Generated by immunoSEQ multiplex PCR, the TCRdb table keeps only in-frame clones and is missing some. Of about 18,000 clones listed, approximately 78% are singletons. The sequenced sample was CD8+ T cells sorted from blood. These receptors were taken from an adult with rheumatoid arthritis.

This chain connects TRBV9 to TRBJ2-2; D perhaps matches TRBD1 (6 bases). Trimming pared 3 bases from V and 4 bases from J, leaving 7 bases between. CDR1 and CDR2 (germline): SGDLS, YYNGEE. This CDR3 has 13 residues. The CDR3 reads CASSDRVTGELFF. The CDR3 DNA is TGTGCCAGCAGCGACAGGGTCACCGGGGAGCTGTTTTTT.

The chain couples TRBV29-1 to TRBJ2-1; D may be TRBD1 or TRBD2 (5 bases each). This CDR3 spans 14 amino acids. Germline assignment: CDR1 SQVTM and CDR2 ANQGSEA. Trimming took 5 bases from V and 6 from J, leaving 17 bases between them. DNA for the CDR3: TGCAGCGTTTATACGGGACCTACCGGCAATGAGCAGTTCTTC. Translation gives CSVYTGPTGNEQFF.